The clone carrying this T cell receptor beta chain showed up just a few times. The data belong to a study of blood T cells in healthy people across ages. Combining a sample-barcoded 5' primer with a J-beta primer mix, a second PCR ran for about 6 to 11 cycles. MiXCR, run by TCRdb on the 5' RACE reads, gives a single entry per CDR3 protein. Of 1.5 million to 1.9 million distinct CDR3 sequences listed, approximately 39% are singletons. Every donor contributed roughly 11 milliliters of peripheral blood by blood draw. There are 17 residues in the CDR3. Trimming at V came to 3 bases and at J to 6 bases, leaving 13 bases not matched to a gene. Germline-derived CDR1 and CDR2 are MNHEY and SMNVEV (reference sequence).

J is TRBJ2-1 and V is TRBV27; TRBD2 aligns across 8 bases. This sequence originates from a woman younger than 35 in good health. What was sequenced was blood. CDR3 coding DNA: TGTGCCAGCAGTTTCTTCCTCGGGGGGGGAGAAATCAATGAGCAGTTCTTC. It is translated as CASSFFLGGGEINEQFF.